This passage covers 4 T cell receptor beta chains from one sample sequenced in a study of cytomegalovirus exposure and HLA in healthy donors. Generated by immunoSEQ multiplex PCR, the TCRdb table keeps only in-frame clones and is missing some. The sample carries more than 95,000 clones, 95% to 97% recorded once. The material sequenced was PBMCs. These receptors all stem from a man aged 18 to 29 in good health and CMV-seronegative.

This chain joins TRBV19 and TRBJ2-7, with a possible D match to TRBD2 (6 bases). This CDR3 contains 12 residues. The germline CDR1 and CDR2 sequences are LNHDA and SQIVND (reference sequence). V was trimmed by 4 bases and J by 4 bases, leaving 8 bases between them. CDR3 protein: CASSTGLYEQYF. CDR3 DNA: TGTGCCAGTAGTACGGGACTTTACGAGCAGTACTTC.

V is TRBV6-1 and J is TRBJ1-3, with D unresolved. Germline V gene lookup returns CDR1 MNHNS and CDR2 SASEGT. The CDR3 loop spans 12 amino acids. Trimming cost V 6 bases and J 8 bases, with 11 bases left between them. The CDR3, as DNA: TGTGCCAGCAGCGAAACGAGGGACACCATATATTTT. It is translated as CASSETRDTIYF.

The chain is built from TRBV9 and TRBJ2-3, with 7 bases lining up with TRBD1. Trimming removed 2 bases from V and 2 bases from J; junction bases left unmatched: 5. The CDR3 sequence is 15 residues long. The germline V gene has CDR1 SGDLS and CDR2 YYNGEE. CDR3 bases: TGTGCCAGCAGCGTGAAGGACAGGCCCACAGATACGCAGTATTTT. Translation: CASSVKDRPTDTQYF.

The V call is TRBV6-5, the J call TRBJ2-7; the D gene is possibly TRBD2 (5 bases). Trimming pared 2 bases from V and 3 bases from J, leaving 17 bases between. Per germline, CDR1 MNHEY and CDR2 SVGAGI. The CDR3 is 16 amino acids. CDR3 DNA sequence: TGTGCCAGCAGTTACCGGGGTACGAGCCATATCTACGAGCAGTACTTC. Translated, it gives CASSYRGTSHIYEQYF.